The 24 T cell receptor beta chains below were found in one sample sequenced in a study of T cell changes during pregnancy in multiple sclerosis. The protocol was immunoSEQ multiplex PCR, while the TCRdb copy is restricted to in-frame clones and leaves out a portion. The sample yields over 65,000 clones, 80% to 95% seen once. This specimen was peripheral blood, taken in the first trimester of pregnancy. These receptors were obtained from a female donor in good health, enrolled as a control in a pregnancy study.

Only a few counts were recorded for this clone. This chain links TRBV2 with TRBJ2-2; 11 bases map to TRBD1. Germline lookup yields CDR1 SNHLY and CDR2 FYNNEI. J was trimmed by 6 bases and V by 6 bases; bases with no gene match: 6. The CDR3 length is 15 residues. In DNA form, the CDR3 reads TGTGCCAGCAGCGCCCAGGGACAGGGGGCCGGGGAGCTGTTTTTT. As protein: CASSAQGQGAGELFF.

This clone appeared a single time. The rearrangement joins TRBV4-1 to TRBJ2-1; 9 bases agree with TRBD2. CDR3 length: 16 residues. Germline-derived CDR1 and CDR2 are MGHRA and YSYEKL. Losses at the gene ends were 1 base for V and 3 bases for J; bases not matched to a gene: 4. CDR3 in amino acids: CASSQGAGGHYNEQFF. The CDR3 bases are TGCGCCAGCAGCCAAGGAGCGGGGGGCCACTACAATGAGCAGTTCTTC.

V usage is TRBV2 and J usage is TRBJ1-2, with unresolved D. In germline, CDR1 is SNHLY, CDR2 FYNNEI. The V gene lost 5 bases and the J gene lost 8 bases, with 12 bases spanning the gap. This CDR3 contains 12 residues. The CDR3 region is CASSITPPGYTF. The CDR3 DNA is TGTGCCAGCAGTATAACACCGCCCGGCTACACCTTC.

This chain links TRBV10-3 with TRBJ1-2; D unclear. Trimming took off 0 bases at V and 7 bases at J, with 15 bases between the two ends. Germline CDR1 reads ENHRY; CDR2 reads SYGVKD. The length of the CDR3 is 15 residues. The CDR3, as DNA: TGTGCCATCAGTGAGTCTCGCAGACCCGAGGGTGGCTACACCTTC. This codes for CAISESRRPEGGYTF.

V is TRBV6-1 and J is TRBJ1-6; 8 bases are a match to TRBD1. V gave up 10 bases and J gave up 6 bases; unmatched junction bases: 11. The CDR3 length is 15 residues. The germline gives CDR1 MNHNS, CDR2 SASEGT. The CDR3 region is CATYPRQGINSPLHF. The CDR3 nucleotides read TGTGCCACCTATCCGAGACAGGGGATTAATTCACCCCTCCACTTT.

The rearrangement joins TRBV6-1 to TRBJ2-5; tentative D call: TRBD2 (5 bases). The CDR3 is 16 residues long. The V gene lost 0 bases and the J gene lost 5 bases, with 16 bases spanning the gap. Germline V gene sequence: CDR1 MNHNS, CDR2 SASEGT. CDR3 sequence: CASSEAPMSGVETQYF. Written as DNA, the CDR3 is TGTGCCAGCAGTGAAGCCCCGATGTCCGGGGTGGAGACCCAGTACTTC.

The chain has TRBV4-2 and TRBJ2-3; 8 positions match TRBD2. CDR3 length: 17 amino acids. CDR1 and CDR2 from the germline V gene are LGHNA and YNFKEQ. Trimming cost V 1 base and J 2 bases; bases outside gene matches: 8. This CDR3 reads CASSQGAGTRYTDTQYF. CDR3 nucleotide sequence: TGTGCCAGCAGCCAAGGGGCCGGGACTAGGTACACAGATACGCAGTATTTT.

This clone was found once. V gene TRBV10-3 combines with J gene TRBJ1-6, with D perhaps matching TRBD1 (5 bases). The germline V gene encodes CDR1 ENHRY and CDR2 SYGVKD. This CDR3 is 13 amino acids long. The ends were cut back, 8 bases at V and 5 bases at J, with 10 bases in the middle. This CDR3 reads CAISGTDNSPLHF. CDR3 DNA: TGTGCCATCTCCGGGACTGATAATTCACCCCTCCACTTT.

The rearrangement links TRBV4-3 to TRBJ1-2, with 7 nucleotides matching TRBD1. The germline V gene encodes CDR1 LGHNA and CDR2 YSLEER. Germline trimming cut 1 base from V and 4 bases from J; bases unmatched to any gene: 6. CDR3 length: 15 amino acids. The CDR3 nucleotides are TGCGCCAGCAGCCAAGTAGGGGACAGACTCTATGGCTACACCTTC. It yields the protein CASSQVGDRLYGYTF.

The chain uses TRBV5-6 and TRBJ2-7, with 8 nucleotides matching TRBD2. Looked up from germline, CDR1 is SGHDT and CDR2 is YYEEEE. The CDR3 is 14 amino acids. J was trimmed by 3 bases and V by 4 bases; bases with no gene match: 6. The DNA for the CDR3 is TGTGCCAGCAGCGTAGGGACTAGTCTCTACGAGCAGTACTTC. Translated: CASSVGTSLYEQYF.

V gene TRBV13 combines with J gene TRBJ1-2; tentatively, D is TRBD1 (6 bases). CDR1 is PRHDT, CDR2 FYEKMQ, per germline (reference sequence). The CDR3 is made up of 13 amino acids. The V and J ends lost 5 bases and 6 bases respectively, with 13 bases between them. The CDR3 reads CASSQGQGHGYTF. The DNA for the CDR3 is TGTGCCAGCAGCCAGGGGCAGGGACATGGCTACACCTTC.

The chain couples TRBV7-2 to TRBJ2-1; 8 bases align to TRBD1. The V segment lost 1 base and the J segment 8 bases; nucleotides outside the gene matches: 7. The CDR3 extends over 15 amino acids. The germline V gene encodes CDR1 SGHTA and CDR2 FQGNSA. The CDR3 DNA follows: TGTGCCAGCAGCTTAGGACAGGGGAAGCCCTATGAGCAGTTCTTC. This sequence encodes CASSLGQGKPYEQFF.

The chain is built from TRBV5-4 and TRBJ1-2; D is perhaps TRBD1 (5 bases). In germline, CDR1 is SGHNT, CDR2 YYREEE (reference sequence). There are 16 residues in the CDR3. Trimming removed 3 bases at V and 5 bases at J, with 20 bases between. The CDR3 loop is CASSSSTWDSLYGYTF. CDR3 in DNA: TGTGCCAGCAGCTCCTCAACTTGGGACTCACTTTATGGCTACACCTTC.

The chain couples TRBV4-2 to TRBJ2-2; no clear D gene. From germline, CDR1 is LGHNA and CDR2 YNFKEQ. V lost 3 bases and J 3 bases, leaving 2 bases between the germline ends. The CDR3 has 12 amino acids. CDR3 nucleotide sequence: TGTGCCAGCAGCCACGACACCGGGGAGCTGTTTTTT. Its translation: CASSHDTGELFF.

A single count supports this clone. V usage is TRBV7-3 and J usage is TRBJ1-1; tentatively, D is TRBD1 (5 bases). The CDR3 totals 13 residues. Germline V gives CDR1 SGHTA, CDR2 FQGTGA. The CDR3 nucleotides read TGTGCTTCGGGGAGGGGAGGGGACACTGAAGCTTTCTTT. Encoded protein: CASGRGGDTEAFF.

The genes are TRBV29-1 and TRBJ2-7; D might be TRBD2 (6 bases). The assigned J gene may be wrong: the sequence end matches TRBJ2-1 better. Germline V gene sequence: CDR1 SQVTM, CDR2 ANQGSEA. The CDR3 is made up of 13 amino acids. CDR3: CSVEGLDSNEQFF. CDR3 in DNA: TGCAGCGTGGAGGGACTGGACTCGAATGAGCAGTTCTTC.

The chain recombines TRBV9 with TRBJ1-1, with D possibly TRBD1 on 5 matching bases. This CDR3 contains 13 residues. Germline-derived CDR1 and CDR2 are SGDLS and YYNGEE. Trimming removed 4 bases from V and 4 bases from J, with 11 bases in between. CDR3 sequence reads: CASSTLGGTEAFF. In nucleotides, the CDR3 is TGTGCCAGCAGCACACTGGGGGGCACTGAAGCTTTCTTT.

The CDR3 DNA reads as TGTGCCAGTAGTATGGGACAGGGGTTTGGCTACACCTTC. Amino acids: CASSMGQGFGYTF. V usage is TRBV19 and J usage is TRBJ1-2; TRBD1 matches 10 bases. Trimming took 3 bases from V and 7 from J; bases not matched to a gene: 2. Germline loops: CDR1 LNHDA, CDR2 SQIVND (reference sequence). This CDR3 has 13 residues.

The gene calls are TRBV4-1 and TRBJ1-2; D unresolved. V gave up 1 base and J gave up 4 bases, with 13 bases separating them. Germline lookup yields CDR1 MGHRA and CDR2 YSYEKL. The CDR3 runs to 15 residues. The CDR3 region has the DNA TGCGCCAGCAGCCAAGTGGACGGGATAGGCTATGGCTACACCTTC. Residues: CASSQVDGIGYGYTF.

V is TRBV5-6 and J is TRBJ1-2; no reliable D call. Germline V gene sequence: CDR1 SGHDT, CDR2 YYEEEE. The CDR3 extends over 14 amino acids. The V and J ends lost 4 bases and 2 bases respectively, with 12 bases between them. CDR3 amino acids: CASSQQLRNYGYTF. The CDR3 bases are TGTGCCAGCAGCCAACAGCTCCGGAACTATGGCTACACCTTC.

A word on this clone: The DNA is left out, because the CDR3 cannot be placed on it with certainty; the CDR3 is given as TCRdb lists it. The V and J genes are TRBV10-2 and TRBJ1-2; the DNA was not used to check the table's D call, TRBD1. Both ends counted, the CDR3 spans 14 residues. Germline V gene sequence: CDR1 WSHSY, CDR2 SAAADI. CDR3 amino acids: CASSSSTANYGYTF.

The J gene is TRBJ2-1, the V gene TRBV9; tentatively, D is TRBD1 (6 bases). Trimming stripped 4 bases from V and 4 bases from J, with 18 bases between. The CDR3 length is 16 residues. Per the germline V gene, CDR1 is SGDLS and CDR2 is YYNGEE. CDR3 residues: CASSSRPGGRYNEQFF. CDR3 nucleotides: TGTGCCAGCAGCTCACGCCCTGGGGGCAGATACAATGAGCAGTTCTTC.

This chain links TRBV5-6 with TRBJ1-1, with D possibly TRBD1 on 6 matching bases. The CDR3 has 16 amino acids. Trimming left V 1 base short and J 0 bases short, with 13 bases between. In germline, CDR1 is SGHDT, CDR2 YYEEEE. The CDR3 sequence: CASSLSGETVNTEAFF. CDR3 nucleotide sequence: TGTGCCAGCAGCTTGTCAGGGGAAACAGTGAACACTGAAGCTTTCTTT. The full variable domain, completed using reference TRBV5-6 and TRBJ1-1, is DAGVTQSPTHLIKTRGQQVTLRCSPKSGHDTVSWYQQALGQGPQFIFQYYEEEERQRGNFPDRFSGHQFPNYSSELNVNALLLGDSALYLCASSLSGETVNTEAFFGQGTRLTVV.

The genes are TRBV15 and TRBJ2-7; D may be TRBD2 (6 bases). Deletions cut 0 bases from V and 5 bases from J, with 17 bases between. From germline, CDR1 is LNHNV and CDR2 YYDKDF (reference sequence). CDR3 length: 16 residues. DNA of the CDR3: TGTGCCACCAGCAGAGATAGAGTTCGAGGCGGGAACGAGCAGTACTTC. Encoded protein: CATSRDRVRGGNEQYF.